This T cell receptor (beta chain) was sequenced in a study of cytomegalovirus exposure and HLA in healthy donors. The study, taken as a whole, reports: The CMV antigen specificity of a few CMV-associated chains was confirmed through in vitro analysis.

To note about this clone: Its antigen remains unknown.

The ends lost 3 bases at V and 6 bases at J; junction bases unmatched: 7. The CDR3 totals 15 residues. CDR1 SGDLS and CDR2 YYNGEE come from the germline V gene. PCR was performed using 60 Vbeta and 13 Jbeta primers. Produced via immunoSEQ multiplex PCR; TCRdb's table is partial and in-frame only. The sample has about 75,000 clones, roughly 82% seen once; the top ten hold 1.5% to 2%. Sequenced input: PBMCs. This receptor was taken from a man younger than 35 in good health and CMV-seronegative. V is TRBV9 and J is TRBJ2-1, with TRBD1 matching over 9 bases. The CDR3 DNA is TGTGCCAGCAGCGGGGGGGACAGGGTATCCAATGAGCAGTTCTTC. Residues: CASSGGDRVSNEQFF.